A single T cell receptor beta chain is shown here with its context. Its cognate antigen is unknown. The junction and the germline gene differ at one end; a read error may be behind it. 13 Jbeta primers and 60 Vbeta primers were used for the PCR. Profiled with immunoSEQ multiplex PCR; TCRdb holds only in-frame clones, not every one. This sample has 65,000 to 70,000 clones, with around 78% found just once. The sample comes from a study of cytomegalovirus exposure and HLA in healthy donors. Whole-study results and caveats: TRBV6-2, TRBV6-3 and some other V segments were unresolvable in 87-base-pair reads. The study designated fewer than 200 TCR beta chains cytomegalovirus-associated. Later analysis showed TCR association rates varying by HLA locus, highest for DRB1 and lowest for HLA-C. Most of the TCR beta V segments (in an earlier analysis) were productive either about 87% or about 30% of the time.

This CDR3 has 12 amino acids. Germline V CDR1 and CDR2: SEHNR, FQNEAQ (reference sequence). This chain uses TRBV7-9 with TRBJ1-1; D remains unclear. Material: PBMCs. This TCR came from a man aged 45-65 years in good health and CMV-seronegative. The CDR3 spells CSSSIQATEAFF. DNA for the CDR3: TGTTCCAGCAGCATTCAGGCCACTGAAGCTTTCTTT.